The 27 T cell receptor beta chains presented below share a single source sample, sequenced in a study of technical replicates of blood from several donors. The protocol was immunoSEQ multiplex PCR, while the TCRdb copy is restricted to in-frame clones and leaves out a portion. Of 45,000 to 50,000 clones listed, around nine tenths were seen once; the top ten hold 3.9%. Sequencing was performed on PBMCs. The receptor source for this set is a human donor in good health. Some clones in this sample may be carry-over from other donors' samples.

The V gene is TRBV6-6, the J gene TRBJ2-5, with D possibly being TRBD2 (6 bases). This CDR3 contains 14 residues. V lost 2 bases and J 5 bases, leaving 12 bases between the germline ends. Germline V gene lookup returns CDR1 MNHNY and CDR2 SVGAGI (reference sequence). CDR3 in amino acids: CASSYEGTPETQYF. CDR3 DNA: TGTGCCAGCAGTTACGAAGGGACTCCTGAGACCCAGTACTTC.

This clone was seen once. The chain has TRBV19 and TRBJ1-2; TRBD1 might be the D (6 bases). V lost 3 bases and J lost 7, with 15 bases in between. The CDR3 contains 14 residues. CDR1 is LNHDA and CDR2 is SQIVND in the germline V gene (reference sequence). The chain's CDR3 is CASSIETGLSGYTF. CDR3 DNA sequence: TGTGCCAGTAGTATTGAGACAGGTTTATCTGGCTACACCTTC.

The CDR3 is CAVRVRGGYTF. The CDR3 DNA follows: TGTGCGGTCAGGGTGCGGGGTGGCTACACCTTC. The V and J genes are TRBV30 and TRBJ1-2; perhaps TRBD1 as D (5 bases). This CDR3 spans 11 amino acids. Germline CDR1 reads GTSNPN; CDR2 reads SVGIG (reference sequence). The variable domain in full, completed from reference TRBV30 and TRBJ1-2, reads SQTIHQWPATLVQPVGSPLSLECTVEGTSNPNLYWYRQAAGRGLQLLFYSVGIGQISSEVPQNLSASRPQDRQFILSSKKLLLSDSGFYLCAVRVRGGYTFGSGTRLTVV.

This clone occurred once. The chain uses TRBV19 and TRBJ2-5; no firm D call. Per germline, CDR1 LNHDA and CDR2 SQIVND (reference sequence). V dropped 4 bases and J dropped 7 bases, with 10 bases sitting between them. The CDR3 runs to 12 residues. The CDR3 loop reads CASSNPSGTQYF. In DNA, the CDR3 is TGTGCCAGTAGTAACCCCTCGGGGACCCAGTACTTC.

This clone was recorded only once. The chain is built from TRBV7-6 and TRBJ2-3; 9 bases are shared with TRBD2. The germline gives CDR1 SGHVS, CDR2 FNYEAQ. The CDR3 is made up of 15 amino acids. Germline trimming cut 1 base from V and 1 base from J; bases unmatched to any gene: 0. CDR3 DNA: TGTGCCAGCAGCTTAGTAGCGGGGGGCACAGATACGCAGTATTTT. Amino acid sequence: CASSLVAGGTDTQYF.

This chain links TRBV7-2 with TRBJ2-2; D may be TRBD1 (6 bases). Trimming pared 5 bases from V and 0 bases from J, leaving 16 bases between. The CDR3 is made up of 17 amino acids. Per the germline V gene, CDR1 is SGHTA and CDR2 is FQGNSA. The CDR3 loop reads CASSGPGHITNTGELFF. The CDR3 nucleotides are TGTGCCAGCAGCGGGCCGGGACACATTACGAACACCGGGGAGCTGTTTTTT.

The V gene is TRBV5-5, the J gene TRBJ1-1, with TRBD1 matching 7 bases. The CDR3 extends over 15 amino acids. The germline V gene has CDR1 SGHKS and CDR2 YYEKEE (reference sequence). Unmatched junction bases numbered 7, after V lost 0 bases and J lost 5 bases. This CDR3 is CASSLAHRGRTEAFF. CDR3 DNA: TGTGCCAGCAGCTTGGCCCACAGGGGAAGAACTGAAGCTTTCTTT.

V gene TRBV5-1 combines with J gene TRBJ1-3; D ambiguous. This CDR3 has 14 residues. The V and J ends lost 0 bases and 0 bases respectively, with 4 bases between them. From germline, CDR1 is SGHRS and CDR2 YFSETQ. The CDR3, as DNA: TGCGCCAGCAGCTTGGACTACTCTGGAAACACCATATATTTT. It is translated as CASSLDYSGNTIYF.

The V gene is TRBV30, the J gene TRBJ2-1, with 11 bases identical to TRBD2. This CDR3 is 15 amino acids long. CDR1 is GTSNPN and CDR2 is SVGIG in the germline V gene (reference sequence). V lost 2 bases, J lost 6 bases, and 6 bases stayed unmatched. The CDR3 bases are TGTGCCTGGAGTAAGACTAGCGGGAATATCAATGAGCAGTTCTTC. This gives the protein CAWSKTSGNINEQFF.

The chain carries TRBV4-2 and TRBJ1-1, with D perhaps TRBD1 (6 bases). Trimming removed 1 base at V and 3 bases at J, with 18 bases between. The CDR3 contains 17 residues. Germline V gene lookup returns CDR1 LGHNA and CDR2 YNFKEQ. CDR3 DNA: TGTGCCAGCAGCCAAGGGTTACAGGGAGGGGTAGACACTGAAGCTTTCTTT. The encoded protein is CASSQGLQGGVDTEAFF.

V is TRBV7-8 and J is TRBJ2-2; D ambiguous. CDR3 size: 14 residues. V gave up 1 base and J gave up 5 bases, with 8 bases separating them. Germline CDR1 reads SGHVS; CDR2 reads FQNEAQ. CDR3 nucleotides: TGTGCCAGCAGCTTAGGGCAGGCGACCGGGGAGCTGTTTTTT. Protein: CASSLGQATGELFF.

The chain uses TRBV30 and TRBJ1-1; TRBD1 aligns across 11 bases. This CDR3 spans 13 amino acids. With 5 bases clipped from V and 11 bases from J, the junction kept 10 bases outside the gene matches. Germline V gene data show CDR1 as GTSNPN and CDR2 as SVGIG (reference sequence). The CDR3 loop is CAWAKGQGAPAFF. The CDR3, as DNA: TGTGCCTGGGCCAAAGGACAGGGGGCACCTGCTTTCTTT. Based on the CDR3 plus reference TRBV30 and TRBJ1-1, the full variable domain is SQTIHQWPATLVQPVGSPLSLECTVEGTSNPNLYWYRQAAGRGLQLLFYSVGIGQISSEVPQNLSASRPQDRQFILSSKKLLLSDSGFYLCAWAKGQGAPAFFGQGTRLTVV.

The chain couples TRBV7-2 to TRBJ2-7, with a tentative D call TRBD2 (6 bases). CDR3 size: 15 residues. V dropped 4 bases and J dropped 0 bases, with 13 bases sitting between them. Per the germline V gene, CDR1 is SGHTA and CDR2 is FQGNSA. The chain's CDR3 is CASSSPGLFSYEQYF. CDR3 sequence (DNA): TGTGCCAGCAGCTCGCCGGGACTGTTCTCCTACGAGCAGTACTTC.

The CDR3, as DNA: TGCGCCAGCAGCGGGGGGACAGGGCTATACGAGCAGTACTTC. It codes for CASSGGTGLYEQYF. This rearrangement joins TRBV5-1 to TRBJ2-7, with 9 bases that match TRBD1. This CDR3 comprises 14 residues. The V gene's germline CDR1 is SGHRS and CDR2 YFSETQ. With V trimmed by 4 bases and J by 4 bases, 6 bases remained unmatched.

The rearrangement joins TRBV30 to TRBJ2-1; 13 nucleotides match TRBD2. J was trimmed by 9 bases and V by 4 bases; bases with no gene match: 3. This CDR3 has 13 amino acids. The germline V gene encodes CDR1 GTSNPN and CDR2 SVGIG (reference sequence). As DNA, the CDR3 is TGTGCCTGGAAGGGACTAGCGGGATCTGAGCAGTTCTTC. Amino acid sequence: CAWKGLAGSEQFF.

V usage is TRBV12-5 and J usage is TRBJ2-3; 9 nucleotides align to TRBD1. V lost 6 bases and J lost 0; bases outside the gene matches: 16. CDR1 LGHNT and CDR2 FRNRAP come from the germline V gene. The CDR3 length is 19 residues. This CDR3 reads CASGLYDFRDRVSTDTQYF. The CDR3 coding sequence is TGTGCTAGTGGCCTCTACGACTTCAGGGACAGGGTTAGCACAGATACGCAGTATTTT.

This clone was counted between two and nine times. The V and J genes are TRBV4-1 and TRBJ1-6; D ambiguous. The V gene's germline CDR1 is MGHRA and CDR2 YSYEKL. The ends were cut back, 4 bases at V and 3 bases at J, with 19 bases in the middle. The CDR3 consists of 18 residues. This CDR3 reads CASSPNARRFLYNSPLHF. CDR3 sequence (DNA): TGCGCCAGCAGCCCCAATGCTCGGAGATTCCTCTATAATTCACCCCTCCACTTT.

The V call is TRBV11-2, the J call TRBJ1-5; no firm D call. Looked up from germline, CDR1 is SGHAT and CDR2 is FQNNGV. The CDR3 spans 13 residues. V shed 0 bases and J shed 10 bases, with 10 bases lying between them. The CDR3 reads CASSLDRRGPQHF. The CDR3 bases are TGTGCCAGCAGCTTAGATCGAAGAGGCCCCCAGCATTTT.

V gene TRBV5-1 combines with J gene TRBJ2-3; the match to TRBD2 covers 8 bases. Germline lookup yields CDR1 SGHRS and CDR2 YFSETQ. This CDR3 has 16 residues. J lost 5 bases, V lost 4 bases, and 12 bases had no gene match. The chain's CDR3 is CASSPSSGGLVDTQYF. CDR3 bases: TGCGCCAGCAGCCCGTCTTCGGGGGGGCTTGTAGATACGCAGTATTTT. The variable domain in full, completed from reference TRBV5-1 and TRBJ2-3, reads KAGVTQTPRYLIKTRGQQVTLSCSPISGHRSVSWYQQTPGQGLQFLFEYFSETQRNKGNFPGRFSGRQFSNSRSEMNVSTLELGDSALYLCASSPSSGGLVDTQYFGPGTRLTVL.

The genes are TRBV6-5 and TRBJ1-2; no reliable D call. The germline V gene has CDR1 MNHEY and CDR2 SVGAGI. The CDR3 runs to 12 residues. V lost 4 bases and J 2 bases, leaving 5 bases between the germline ends. The CDR3 DNA sequence: TGTGCCAGCAGTTCCCTAAACTATGGCTACACCTTC. Its protein is CASSSLNYGYTF.

This sequence joins TRBV7-6 and TRBJ2-2; the D is unclear. Per the germline V gene, CDR1 is SGHVS and CDR2 is FNYEAQ. This CDR3 contains 16 residues. V was clipped by 0 bases and J by 1 base, with 9 bases between them. The CDR3: CASSLAQSGNTGELFF. The CDR3 DNA reads TGTGCCAGCAGCTTAGCGCAGTCAGGGAACACCGGGGAGCTGTTTTTT.

V gene TRBV29-1 combines with J gene TRBJ2-3; D is unclear. The length of the CDR3 is 12 residues. CDR1 is SQVTM, CDR2 ANQGSEA, per germline. Trimming pared 4 bases from V and 0 bases from J, leaving 5 bases between. Written as DNA, the CDR3 is TGCAGCGTTGGACACAGCACAGATACGCAGTATTTT. Its protein is CSVGHSTDTQYF.

The gene calls are TRBV2 and TRBJ2-3, with a weak D call TRBD2 (6 bases). This CDR3 region has 14 residues. Germline V gene sequence: CDR1 SNHLY, CDR2 FYNNEI. The V and J ends lost 3 bases and 5 bases respectively, with 12 bases between them. The CDR3 loop is CASSERLGRDTQYF. The CDR3 bases are TGTGCCAGCAGTGAGAGACTAGGCCGAGATACGCAGTATTTT.

This clone came up once. V usage is TRBV5-6 and J usage is TRBJ2-3; 11 bases align to TRBD2. Germline V gene data show CDR1 as SGHDT and CDR2 as YYEEEE. The CDR3 contains 16 residues. The V and J ends lost 2 bases and 5 bases, in that order; junction bases with no gene match: 7. In nucleotides, the CDR3 is TGTGCCAGCAGCTTTTCTGTCGGACTAGCGGGAGATACGCAGTATTTT. Protein product: CASSFSVGLAGDTQYF.

This clone was seen a handful of times. The gene calls are TRBV5-1 and TRBJ1-1, with a possible D match to TRBD1 (5 bases). Trimming pared 0 bases from V and 4 bases from J, leaving 10 bases between. CDR1 and CDR2 from the germline V gene are SGHRS and YFSETQ. The CDR3 covers 14 residues. The CDR3 sequence: CASSLAGGGTEAFF. The DNA for the CDR3 is TGCGCCAGCAGCTTGGCCGGGGGGGGCACTGAAGCTTTCTTT.

The CDR3 coding sequence is TGCGCCAGCAGCTTGGCCACTTCGCCGCGGACCGGGGAGCTGTTTTTT. Its translation is CASSLATSPRTGELFF. The chain uses TRBV5-1 and TRBJ2-2, with no clear D. Trimming removed 0 bases at V and 5 bases at J, with 14 bases between. The CDR3 spans 16 residues. Germline CDR1 SGHRS, CDR2 YFSETQ.

This rearrangement joins TRBV7-9 to TRBJ1-1; D perhaps matches TRBD1 (5 bases). The length of the CDR3 is 13 residues. Germline V gene sequence: CDR1 SEHNR, CDR2 FQNEAQ (reference sequence). V was cut by 0 bases and J by 5 bases, with 7 bases left in between. DNA of the CDR3: TGTGCCAGCAGCTTAGCATGGACAACTGAAGCTTTCTTT. Amino acid sequence: CASSLAWTTEAFF.